Shown below are 13 T cell receptor beta chains from a single sample sequenced in a study of regulatory T cells in long-lasting Graves disease. Combining iRepertoire HTBI primers with Arm-PCR of CDR3 regions, the authors built TCR beta libraries. Each CDR3 protein is one row after TCRdb ran MiXCR on the multiplex PCR reads. The sample holds hundreds of thousands of distinct CDR3 sequences; 15% to 20% are singletons and the top ten take about 17%. As to time point: newly diagnosed GD, antithyroid drugs for less than 3 months. Researchers made the TCR library from RNA that was extracted from PBMCs. The same data also contributed to another study, on T cells in Graves' hyperthyroidism and ophthalmopathy.

This specimen consisted of peripheral blood mononuclear cells (PBMCs), obtained at new diagnosis, from a patient treated with antithyroid drugs. All receptors derive from a woman between 25 and 40 years old with Graves disease.

As to this clonotype: An end of the junction differs from the germline gene, which may be a read error. The chain uses TRBV6-2 or TRBV6-3 and TRBJ2-1; the match to TRBD2 covers 10 bases. The germline V gene has CDR1 MNHEY and CDR2 SVGEGT. There are 14 residues in the CDR3. The CDR3 loop is CATRAGGPDNERFF. CDR3 DNA: TGTGCCACCAGAGCGGGAGGGCCTGACAATGAGCGGTTCTTC.

This clonotype was counted between two and nine times. The chain links TRBV20-1 to TRBJ1-1; 9 positions agree with TRBD1. Trimming at V came to 6 bases and at J to 14 bases, leaving 16 bases not matched to a gene. Per the germline V gene, CDR1 is DFQATT and CDR2 is SNEGSKA (reference sequence). The CDR3 is 13 residues long. DNA for the CDR3: TGCAGTGCCACCGATAAGACAGGGGGTGGGCCGTTCTTT. Its translation: CSATDKTGGGPFF.

This clonotype was counted between two and nine times. The chain employs TRBV7-9 and TRBJ1-1; TRBD1 might be the D (6 bases). CDR3 size: 13 residues. Looked up from germline, CDR1 is SEHNR and CDR2 is FQNEAQ (reference sequence). V lost 11 bases, J lost 0 bases, and 13 bases lay in between. CDR3 residues: CAPSRDMNTEAFF. Written as DNA, the CDR3 is TGTGCCCCCAGCCGGGACATGAACACTGAAGCTTTCTTT.

Details on this clonotype: The junction departs from germline at one end; a sequencing error may be responsible. This chain connects TRBV3-1 to TRBJ2-7; 8 bases align to TRBD2. Looked up from germline, CDR1 is LGHDT and CDR2 is YNNKEL (reference sequence). The CDR3 contains 13 residues. This chain's CDR3 is CAGSREGPYEQYF. CDR3 coding DNA: TGTGCCGGCAGCCGGGAGGGTCCATACGAGCAGTACTTC.

Ten or more counts support this clonotype. The chain couples TRBV6-2 or TRBV6-3 to TRBJ1-1; D unclear. CDR1 and CDR2 (germline): MNHEY, SVGEGT. V dropped 2 bases and J dropped 0 bases, with 7 bases sitting between them. The CDR3 has 14 residues. CDR3 in DNA: TGTGCCAGCAGTTACGGCAACATGAACACTGAAGCTTTCTTT. It specifies CASSYGNMNTEAFF.

This clonotype has ten or more counts. The gene calls are TRBV2 and TRBJ2-7; possible D gene TRBD1, 6 bases. The germline V gene has CDR1 SNHLY and CDR2 FYNNEI. The CDR3 spans 14 residues. Trimming removed 9 bases from V and 5 bases from J, with 20 bases in between. DNA of the CDR3: TGTGCCAGTACAGACAGGTCCGCTGGGGACGAGCAGTACTTC. Translating gives CASTDRSAGDEQYF.

There are many counts of this clonotype. One end of the junction is discordant with germline, which a read error may explain. V usage is TRBV3-1 and J usage is TRBJ1-1, with D perhaps matching TRBD1 (6 bases). Germline V gene lookup returns CDR1 LGHDT and CDR2 YNNKEL (reference sequence). The CDR3 runs 15 residues. The CDR3 loop is CASSQGDTKGPEAFF. CDR3 nucleotide sequence: TGTGCCAGCAGTCAAGGGGACACCAAGGGCCCTGAAGCTTTCTTT.

The chain has TRBV20-1 and TRBJ1-3; D is undetermined. Germline V gene lookup returns CDR1 DFQATT and CDR2 SNEGSKA (reference sequence). The CDR3 extends over 16 amino acids. V was trimmed by 4 bases and J by 1 base, leaving 17 bases between them. The CDR3 loop reads CSAKEKPTLSGNTIYF. The CDR3, as DNA: TGCAGTGCTAAGGAGAAGCCAACCTTATCTGGAAACACCATATATTTT.

This clonotype was seen repeatedly, ten times or more. V gene TRBV10-3 combines with J gene TRBJ2-5; D is possibly TRBD2 (5 bases). CDR1 and CDR2 from the germline V gene are ENHRY and SYGVKD. V lost 2 bases to trimming and J lost 7 bases, with 8 bases between them. The CDR3 extends over 12 amino acids. CDR3 nucleotide sequence: TGTGCCATCAGTGAGCCGGGGTTGACCCAGTACTTC. It encodes CAISEPGLTQYF.

This clonotype showed up many times. CDR3 amino acids: CASGDFSSPLHF. DNA for the CDR3: TGTGCCAGCGGAGACTTTAGTTCACCCCTCCACTTT. This rearrangement joins TRBV27 to TRBJ1-6; D not resolved. Germline V lookup: CDR1 MNHEY, CDR2 SMNVEV (reference sequence). V gave up 8 bases and J gave up 9 bases, with 11 bases separating them. CDR3 length equals 12 residues.

This clonotype was seen many times. The V gene is TRBV28, the J gene TRBJ2-1; possibly TRBD1 for D (5 bases). The germline V and J ends were trimmed by 1 base and 8 bases, with 15 bases remaining between them. CDR1 is MDHEN, CDR2 SYDVKM, per germline. This CDR3 comprises 15 residues. CDR3 sequence: CASSLSRAGHDEQFF. CDR3 DNA: TGTGCCAGCAGTTTATCCCGGGCTGGACACGATGAGCAGTTCTTC.

The chain has TRBV13 and TRBJ1-2; D possibly corresponds to TRBD1 (5 bases). The CDR3 runs 15 residues. The germline V gene has CDR1 PRHDT and CDR2 FYEKMQ (reference sequence). The V gene lost 0 bases and the J gene lost 4 bases, with 12 bases spanning the gap. CDR3: CASSLGGAGTYGYTF. In DNA form, the CDR3 reads TGTGCCAGCAGCTTAGGGGGTGCAGGGACCTATGGCTACACCTTC.

This clonotype was picked up many times. This chain links TRBV5-1 with TRBJ2-7, with D possibly being TRBD1 (6 bases). The CDR3 length is 15 residues. From germline, CDR1 is SGHRS and CDR2 YFSETQ. V was clipped by 0 bases and J by 1 base, with 11 bases between them. The CDR3 is CASSLEGQRSYEQYF. CDR3 DNA: TGCGCCAGCAGCTTGGAAGGACAGAGATCCTACGAGCAGTACTTC.